This T cell receptor (beta chain) was identified in a study of shared clonotypes between healthy human individuals. Produced via immunoSEQ multiplex PCR; TCRdb's table is partial and in-frame only. Found here are about 1.5 million clones, roughly 97% of them singletons; the top ten hold about 1.2%. This CDR3 comprises 17 residues. Losses at the gene ends were 0 bases for V and 3 bases for J; bases not matched to a gene: 9. Germline loops: CDR1 SNHLY, CDR2 FYNNEI. The chain has TRBV2 and TRBJ2-5; 8 bases are shared with TRBD1. Sequencing used naive CD4+ T cells sorted from blood. Subset: CD45RA+ positively selected. The sequence was collected from a man between 25 and 39 years old in good health. The CDR3 here is CASSEALDRVGKETQYF. CDR3 in DNA: TGTGCCAGCAGTGAAGCCCTGGACAGGGTAGGGAAAGAGACCCAGTACTTC.